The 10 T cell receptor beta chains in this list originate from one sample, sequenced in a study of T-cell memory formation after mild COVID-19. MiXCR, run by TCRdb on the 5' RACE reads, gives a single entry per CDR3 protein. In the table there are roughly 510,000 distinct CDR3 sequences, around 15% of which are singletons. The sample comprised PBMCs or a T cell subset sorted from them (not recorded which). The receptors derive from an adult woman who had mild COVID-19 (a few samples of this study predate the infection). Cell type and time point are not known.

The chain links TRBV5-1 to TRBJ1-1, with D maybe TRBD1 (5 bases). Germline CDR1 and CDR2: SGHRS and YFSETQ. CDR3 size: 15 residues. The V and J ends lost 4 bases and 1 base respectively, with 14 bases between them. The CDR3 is CASSAGARANTEAFF. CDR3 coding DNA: TGCGCCAGCAGCGCTGGTGCCAGGGCGAACACTGAAGCTTTCTTT.

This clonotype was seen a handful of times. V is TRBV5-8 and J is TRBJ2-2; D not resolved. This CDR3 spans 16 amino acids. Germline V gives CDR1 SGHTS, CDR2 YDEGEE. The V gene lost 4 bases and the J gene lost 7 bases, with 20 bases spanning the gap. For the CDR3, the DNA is TGTGCCAGCAGCCCCTGGAGTGGGTCTAATGGCGGGGAGCTGTTTTTT. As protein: CASSPWSGSNGGELFF.

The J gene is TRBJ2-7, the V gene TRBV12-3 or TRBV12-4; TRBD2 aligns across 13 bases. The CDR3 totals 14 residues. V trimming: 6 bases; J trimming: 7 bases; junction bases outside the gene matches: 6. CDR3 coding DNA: TGTGCCAGCAGCCCCAGGACTAGCGGGGGTGAGCAGTACTTC. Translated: CASSPRTSGGEQYF.

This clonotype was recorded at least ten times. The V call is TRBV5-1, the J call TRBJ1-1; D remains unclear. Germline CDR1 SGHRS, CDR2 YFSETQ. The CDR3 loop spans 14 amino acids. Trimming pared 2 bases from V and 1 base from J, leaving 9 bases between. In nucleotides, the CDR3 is TGCGCCAGCAGCTTTGGGCAACGGAACACTGAAGCTTTCTTT. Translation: CASSFGQRNTEAFF.

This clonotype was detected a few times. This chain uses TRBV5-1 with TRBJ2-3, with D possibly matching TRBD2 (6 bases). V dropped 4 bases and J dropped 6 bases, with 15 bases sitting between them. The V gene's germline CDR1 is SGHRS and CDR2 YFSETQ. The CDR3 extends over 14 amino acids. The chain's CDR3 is CASSHAGPQDTQYF. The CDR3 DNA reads TGCGCCAGCAGCCACGCGGGACCTCAGGATACGCAGTATTTT.

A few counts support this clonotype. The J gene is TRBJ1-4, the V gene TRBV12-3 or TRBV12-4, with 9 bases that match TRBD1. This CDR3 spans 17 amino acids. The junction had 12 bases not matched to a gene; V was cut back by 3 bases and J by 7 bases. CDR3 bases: TGTGCCAGCAGTTTCCGGGGGGGGGACAGGGAAAGTGAAAAACTGTTTTTT. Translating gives CASSFRGGDRESEKLFF.

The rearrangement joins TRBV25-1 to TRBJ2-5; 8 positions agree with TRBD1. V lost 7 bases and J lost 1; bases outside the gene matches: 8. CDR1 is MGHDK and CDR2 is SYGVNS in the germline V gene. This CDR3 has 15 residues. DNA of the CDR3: TGTGCCAGCACCTTTCCTACAGGGGGCCAAGAGACCCAGTACTTC. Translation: CASTFPTGGQETQYF.

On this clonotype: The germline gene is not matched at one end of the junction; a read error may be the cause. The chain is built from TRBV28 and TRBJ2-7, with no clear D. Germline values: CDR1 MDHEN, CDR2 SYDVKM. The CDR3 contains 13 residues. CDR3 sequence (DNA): TGTGCCAGCAGTCGCCAAGGTTCCTTCGAGCAGTACTTC. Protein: CASSRQGSFEQYF.

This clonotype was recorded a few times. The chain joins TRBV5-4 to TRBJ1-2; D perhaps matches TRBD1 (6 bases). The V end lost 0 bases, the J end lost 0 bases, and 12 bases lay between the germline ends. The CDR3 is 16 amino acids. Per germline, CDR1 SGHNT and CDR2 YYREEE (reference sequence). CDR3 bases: TGTGCCAGCAGCTTGGAGGGGGGGGCCACTAACTATGGCTACACCTTC. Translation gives CASSLEGGATNYGYTF.

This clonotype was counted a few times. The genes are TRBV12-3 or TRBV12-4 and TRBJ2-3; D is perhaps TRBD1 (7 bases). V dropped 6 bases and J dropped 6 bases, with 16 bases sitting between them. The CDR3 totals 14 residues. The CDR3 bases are TGTGCCAGCAGGCAAGGCGGAGGGGGCGATACGCAGTATTTT. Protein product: CASRQGGGGDTQYF.